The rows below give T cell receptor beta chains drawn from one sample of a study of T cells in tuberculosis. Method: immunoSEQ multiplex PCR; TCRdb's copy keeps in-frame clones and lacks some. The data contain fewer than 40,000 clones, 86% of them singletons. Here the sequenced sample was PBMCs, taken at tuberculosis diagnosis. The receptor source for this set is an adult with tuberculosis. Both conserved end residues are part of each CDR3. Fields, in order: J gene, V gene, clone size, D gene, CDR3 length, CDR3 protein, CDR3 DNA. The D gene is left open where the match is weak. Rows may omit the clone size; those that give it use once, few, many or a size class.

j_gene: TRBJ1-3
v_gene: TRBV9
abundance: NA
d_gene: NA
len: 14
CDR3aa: CASSVGGIGNTIYF
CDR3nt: TGTGCCAGCAGCGTAGGAGGGATTGGAAACACCATATATTTT

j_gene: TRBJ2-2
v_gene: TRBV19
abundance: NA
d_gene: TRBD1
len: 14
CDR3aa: CASNRDSYTGELFF
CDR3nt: TGTGCCAGCAACCGGGACAGCTACACCGGGGAGCTGTTTTTT

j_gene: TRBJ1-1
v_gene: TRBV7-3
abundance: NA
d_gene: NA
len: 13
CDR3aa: CASKLTETTEAFF
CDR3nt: TGTGCCAGCAAGTTGACAGAGACCACTGAAGCTTTCTTT

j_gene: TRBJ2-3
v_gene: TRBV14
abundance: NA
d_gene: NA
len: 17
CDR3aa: CASSQPIVRTSTDTQYF
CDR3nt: TGTGCCAGCAGCCAGCCCATAGTTCGCACTAGCACAGATACGCAGTATTTT

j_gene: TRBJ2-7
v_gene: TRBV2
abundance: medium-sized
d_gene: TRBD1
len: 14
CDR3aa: CASSVGTVSYEQYF
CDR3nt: TGTGCCAGCAGTGTTGGGACAGTCTCCTACGAGCAGTACTTC

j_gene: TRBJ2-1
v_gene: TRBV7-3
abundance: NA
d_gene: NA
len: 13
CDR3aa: CASSLIPLNEQFF
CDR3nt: TGTGCCAGCAGCTTAATTCCGCTAAATGAGCAGTTCTTC

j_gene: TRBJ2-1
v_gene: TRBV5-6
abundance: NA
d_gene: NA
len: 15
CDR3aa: CASSLVFSSYNEQFF
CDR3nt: TGTGCCAGCAGCTTGGTCTTTAGCTCCTACAATGAGCAGTTCTTC

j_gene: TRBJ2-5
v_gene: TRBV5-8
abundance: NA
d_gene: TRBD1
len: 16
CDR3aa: CASSPQGRWGQETQYF
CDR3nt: TGTGCCAGCAGCCCACAGGGGCGGTGGGGCCAAGAGACCCAGTACTTC

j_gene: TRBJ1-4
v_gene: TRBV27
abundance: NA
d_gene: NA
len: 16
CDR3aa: CASSLSGGPYVGKLFF
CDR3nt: TGTGCCAGCAGTTTATCAGGAGGCCCCTACGTAGGAAAACTGTTTTTT

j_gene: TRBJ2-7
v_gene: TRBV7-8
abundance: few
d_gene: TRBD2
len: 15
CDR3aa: CASSLGSSGRTEQYF
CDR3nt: TGTGCCAGCAGCTTAGGGTCTAGCGGGAGAACCGAGCAGTACTTC

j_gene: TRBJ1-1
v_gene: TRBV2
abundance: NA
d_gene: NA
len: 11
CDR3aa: CASSVLSEAFF
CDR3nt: TGTGCCAGCAGTGTTCTGAGCGAAGCTTTCTTT

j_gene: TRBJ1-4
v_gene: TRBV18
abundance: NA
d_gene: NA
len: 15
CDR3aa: CASSPNKESNEKLFF
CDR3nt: TGTGCCAGCTCACCAAATAAGGAGTCTAATGAAAAACTGTTTTTT

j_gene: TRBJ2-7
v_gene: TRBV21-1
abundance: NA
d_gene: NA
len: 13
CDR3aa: CASGDSESYEQYF
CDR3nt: TGTGCCAGCGGGGACAGCGAATCTTACGAGCAGTACTTC

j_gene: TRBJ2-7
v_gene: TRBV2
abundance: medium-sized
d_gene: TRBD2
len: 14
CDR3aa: CASKGGLESYEQYF
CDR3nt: TGTGCCAGCAAGGGGGGACTAGAATCCTACGAGCAGTACTTC

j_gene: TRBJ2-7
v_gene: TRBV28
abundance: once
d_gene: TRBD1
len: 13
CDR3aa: CASSLTGGNEQYF
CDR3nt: TGTGCCAGCAGTTTAACAGGGGGCAACGAGCAGTACTTC

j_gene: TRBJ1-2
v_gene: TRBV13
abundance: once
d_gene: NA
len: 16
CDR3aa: CASSRIAGGGVYGYTF
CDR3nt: TGTGCCAGCAGCCGAATTGCGGGCGGGGGAGTCTATGGCTACACCTTC

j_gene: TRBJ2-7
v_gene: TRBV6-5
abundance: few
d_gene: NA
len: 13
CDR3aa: CASSYLGSYEQYF
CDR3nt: TGTGCCAGCAGTTATCTAGGTTCCTACGAGCAGTACTTC

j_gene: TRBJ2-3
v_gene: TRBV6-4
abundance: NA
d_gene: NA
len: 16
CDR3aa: CASSDRPGARLGTQYF
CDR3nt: TGTGCCAGCAGTGATCGCCCAGGGGCGAGGTTGGGTACGCAGTATTTT

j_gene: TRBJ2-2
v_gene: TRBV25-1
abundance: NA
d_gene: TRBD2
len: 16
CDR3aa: CASSGLGWGRAGELFF
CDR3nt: TGTGCCAGCAGTGGACTCGGTTGGGGGAGGGCCGGGGAGCTGTTTTTT

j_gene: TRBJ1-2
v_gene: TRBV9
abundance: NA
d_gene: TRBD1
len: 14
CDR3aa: CASSPRQGNRGYTF
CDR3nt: TGTGCCAGCAGCCCCCGACAGGGGAATCGTGGCTACACCTTC

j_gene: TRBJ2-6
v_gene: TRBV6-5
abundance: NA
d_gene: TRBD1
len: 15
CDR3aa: CASSTGGPGANVLTF
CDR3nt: TGTGCCAGCAGCACAGGGGGCCCTGGGGCCAACGTCCTGACTTTC

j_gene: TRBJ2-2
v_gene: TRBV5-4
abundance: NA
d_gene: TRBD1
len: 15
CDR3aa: CASSRTGRGTGELFF
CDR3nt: TGTGCCAGCAGCCGGACAGGGCGTGGCACCGGGGAGCTGTTTTTT

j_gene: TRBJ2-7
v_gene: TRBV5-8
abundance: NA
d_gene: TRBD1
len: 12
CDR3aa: CASTRDSHEQYF
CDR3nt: TGTGCCAGCACCCGGGACAGCCACGAGCAGTACTTC

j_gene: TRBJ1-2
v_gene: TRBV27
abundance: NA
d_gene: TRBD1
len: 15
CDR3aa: CASSPTTGKQRGYTF
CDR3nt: TGTGCCAGCAGTCCGACGACAGGGAAACAACGTGGCTACACCTTC

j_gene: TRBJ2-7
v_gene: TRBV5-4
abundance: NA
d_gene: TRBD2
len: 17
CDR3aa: CASSLVLGGGALGEQYF
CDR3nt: TGTGCCAGCAGCTTGGTCTTGGGCGGGGGAGCCTTGGGGGAGCAGTACTTC

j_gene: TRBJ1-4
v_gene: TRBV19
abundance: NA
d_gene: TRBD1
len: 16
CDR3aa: CASSPLDRATNEKLFF
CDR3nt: TGTGCCAGTAGTCCCCTGGACAGGGCAACTAATGAAAAACTGTTTTTT

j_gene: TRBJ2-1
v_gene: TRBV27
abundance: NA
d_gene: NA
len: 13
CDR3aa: CATTDRNNHEQFF
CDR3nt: TGTGCCACCACCGACAGAAATAACCATGAGCAGTTCTTC

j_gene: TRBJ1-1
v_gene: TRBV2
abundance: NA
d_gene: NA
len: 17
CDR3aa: CASSEANRAGLNTEAFF
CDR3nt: TGTGCCAGCAGTGAAGCGAATAGGGCAGGGCTGAACACTGAAGCTTTCTTT

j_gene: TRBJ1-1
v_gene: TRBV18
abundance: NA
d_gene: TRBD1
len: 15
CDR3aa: CASSPPSRGLGEAFF
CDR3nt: TGTGCCAGCTCACCCCCGTCCAGGGGGCTGGGTGAAGCTTTCTTT

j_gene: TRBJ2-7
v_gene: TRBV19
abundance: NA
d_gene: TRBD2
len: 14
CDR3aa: CASSTTSGDYEQYF
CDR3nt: TGTGCCAGTTCAACGACTAGCGGTGACTACGAGCAGTACTTC

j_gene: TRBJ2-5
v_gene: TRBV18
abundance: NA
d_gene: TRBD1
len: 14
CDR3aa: CASSPGTGRQTQYF
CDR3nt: TGTGCCAGCTCACCAGGGACAGGGCGGCAGACCCAGTACTTC

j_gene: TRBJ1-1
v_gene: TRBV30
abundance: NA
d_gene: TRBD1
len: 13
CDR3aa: CAWRETGGTEAFF
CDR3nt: TGTGCCTGGAGGGAAACAGGGGGCACTGAAGCTTTCTTT

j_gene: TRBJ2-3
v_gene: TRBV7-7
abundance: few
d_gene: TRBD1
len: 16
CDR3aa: CASSLGSGQGADTQYF
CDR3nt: TGTGCCAGCAGCTTGGGGTCGGGACAGGGCGCAGATACGCAGTATTTT

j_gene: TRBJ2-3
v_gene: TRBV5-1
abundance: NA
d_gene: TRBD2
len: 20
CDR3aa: CASSLNLQRTSGRATDTQYF
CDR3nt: TGCGCCAGCAGCTTGAACTTACAAAGGACTAGCGGGAGGGCCACAGATACGCAGTATTTT

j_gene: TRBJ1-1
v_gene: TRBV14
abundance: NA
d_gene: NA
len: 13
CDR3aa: CASSQDSAFEAFF
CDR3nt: TGTGCCAGCAGCCAAGACAGCGCATTTGAAGCTTTCTTT

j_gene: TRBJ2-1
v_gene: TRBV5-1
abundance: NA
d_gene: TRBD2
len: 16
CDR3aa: CASSRTSSLSYNEQFF
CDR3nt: TGCGCCAGCTCCAGGACTAGCTCTCTTTCCTACAATGAGCAGTTCTTC

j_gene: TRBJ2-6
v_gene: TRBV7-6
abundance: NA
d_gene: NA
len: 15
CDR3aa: CASKDGVSGANVLTF
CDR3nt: TGTGCCAGCAAGGACGGGGTCTCTGGGGCCAACGTCCTGACTTTC

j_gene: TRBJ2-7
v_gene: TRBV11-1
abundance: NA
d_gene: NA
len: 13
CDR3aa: CASSPGTFYEQYF
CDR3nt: TGTGCCAGCAGCCCCGGGACTTTCTACGAGCAGTACTTC

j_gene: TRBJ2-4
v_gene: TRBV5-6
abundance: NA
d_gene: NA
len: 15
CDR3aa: CASSLALGQDDIQYF
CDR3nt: TGTGCCAGCAGCTTGGCCCTTGGGCAGGATGACATTCAGTACTTC

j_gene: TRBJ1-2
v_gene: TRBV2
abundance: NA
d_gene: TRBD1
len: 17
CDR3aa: CASSGGGGTGDNYGYTF
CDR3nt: TGTGCCAGCAGTGGTGGAGGCGGGACAGGGGACAACTATGGCTACACCTTC

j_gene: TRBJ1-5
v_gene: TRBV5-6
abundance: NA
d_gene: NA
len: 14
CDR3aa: CASSLGRGRQPQHF
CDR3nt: TGTGCCAGCAGCTTGGGCAGGGGTCGCCAGCCCCAGCATTTT

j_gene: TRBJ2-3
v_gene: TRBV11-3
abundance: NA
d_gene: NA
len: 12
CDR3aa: CASSLGPDTQYF
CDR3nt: TGTGCCAGCAGCTTAGGGCCAGATACGCAGTATTTT

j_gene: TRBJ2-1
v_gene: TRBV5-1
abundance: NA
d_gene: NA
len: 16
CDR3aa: CASSLNGGAGYNEQFF
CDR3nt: TGCGCCAGCAGCTTGAATGGCGGGGCAGGGTACAATGAGCAGTTCTTC

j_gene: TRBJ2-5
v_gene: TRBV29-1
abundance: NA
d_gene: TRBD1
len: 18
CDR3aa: CSIQIRAGTGRLSETQYF
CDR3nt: TGCAGCATCCAGATCCGGGCCGGGACAGGGAGATTGTCAGAGACCCAGTACTTC

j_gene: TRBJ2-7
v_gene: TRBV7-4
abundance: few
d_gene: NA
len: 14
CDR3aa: CARIGLLESYEQYF
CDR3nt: TGTGCCAGGATCGGGTTGTTAGAATCCTACGAGCAGTACTTC

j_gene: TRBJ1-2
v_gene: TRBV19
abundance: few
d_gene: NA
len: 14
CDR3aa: CASSIPSVDYGYTF
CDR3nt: TGTGCCAGTAGTATCCCCAGCGTTGACTATGGCTACACCTTC

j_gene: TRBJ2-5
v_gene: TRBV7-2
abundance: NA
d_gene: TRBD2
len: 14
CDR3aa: CASSLESGGETQYF
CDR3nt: TGTGCCAGCAGCTTAGAGTCGGGAGGAGAGACCCAGTACTTC

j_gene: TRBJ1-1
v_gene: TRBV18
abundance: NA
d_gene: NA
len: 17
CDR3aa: CASSARGWLGVNTEAFF
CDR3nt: TGTGCCAGCTCAGCGAGAGGGTGGTTGGGAGTGAACACTGAAGCTTTCTTT

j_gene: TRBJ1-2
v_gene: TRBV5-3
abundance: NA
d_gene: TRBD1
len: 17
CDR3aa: CASPTRPGQSYNYGYTF
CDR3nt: TGTGCCAGCCCCACTCGGCCGGGACAGTCTTATAACTATGGCTACACCTTC

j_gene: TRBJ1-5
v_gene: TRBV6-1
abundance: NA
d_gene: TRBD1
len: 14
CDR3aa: CATGGLDSNQPQHF
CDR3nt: TGTGCCACAGGGGGACTGGATAGCAATCAGCCCCAGCATTTT

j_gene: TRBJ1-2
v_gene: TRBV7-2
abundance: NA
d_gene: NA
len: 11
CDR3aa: CASSPGWGYTF
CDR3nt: TGTGCCAGCAGCCCGGGGTGGGGCTACACCTTC